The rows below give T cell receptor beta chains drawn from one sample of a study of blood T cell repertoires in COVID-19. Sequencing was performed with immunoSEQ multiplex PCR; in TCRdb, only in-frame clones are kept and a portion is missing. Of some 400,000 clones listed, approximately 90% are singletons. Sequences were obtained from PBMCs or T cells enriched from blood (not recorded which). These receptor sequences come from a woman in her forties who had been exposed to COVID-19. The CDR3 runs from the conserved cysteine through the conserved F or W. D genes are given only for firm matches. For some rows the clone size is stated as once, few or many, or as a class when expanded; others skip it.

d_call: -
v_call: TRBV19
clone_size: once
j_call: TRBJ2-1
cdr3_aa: CASSIWTTYNEQFF
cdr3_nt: TGTGCCAGTAGTATTTGGACTACCTACAATGAGCAGTTCTTC

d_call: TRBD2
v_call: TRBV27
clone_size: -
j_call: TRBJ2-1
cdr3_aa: CASSLGVAGVLNEQFF
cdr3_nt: TGTGCCAGCAGTTTGGGGGTCGCGGGAGTTCTTAATGAGCAGTTCTTC

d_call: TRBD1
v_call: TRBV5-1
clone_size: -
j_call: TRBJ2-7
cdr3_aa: CASSPGTATDEQYF
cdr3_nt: TGCGCCAGCAGCCCCGGGACAGCAACCGACGAGCAGTACTTC

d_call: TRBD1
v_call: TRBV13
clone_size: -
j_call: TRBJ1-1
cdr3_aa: CASSLGGTDEAFF
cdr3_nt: TGTGCCAGCAGCTTAGGAGGGACAGATGAAGCTTTCTTT

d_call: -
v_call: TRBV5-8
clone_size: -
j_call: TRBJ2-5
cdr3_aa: CASSKGLSKETQYF
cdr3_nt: TGTGCCAGCAGCAAGGGACTGTCTAAAGAGACCCAGTACTTC

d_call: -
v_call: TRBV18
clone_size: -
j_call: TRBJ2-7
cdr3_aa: CASSPSRGRHEQYF
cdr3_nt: TGTGCCAGCTCACCGAGTCGGGGGAGGCACGAGCAGTACTTC

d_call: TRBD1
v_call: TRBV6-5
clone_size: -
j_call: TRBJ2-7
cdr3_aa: CASGQGGTYEQYF
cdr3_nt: TGTGCCAGCGGACAGGGGGGTACTTACGAGCAGTACTTC

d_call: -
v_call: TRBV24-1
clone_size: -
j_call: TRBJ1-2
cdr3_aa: CATSDFRYGYTF
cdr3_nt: TGTGCCACCAGTGATTTCCGGTATGGCTACACCTTC

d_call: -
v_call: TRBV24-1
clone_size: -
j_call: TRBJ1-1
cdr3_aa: CATSVDGRSEAFF
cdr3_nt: TGTGCCACCAGTGTAGACGGGAGGAGTGAAGCTTTCTTT

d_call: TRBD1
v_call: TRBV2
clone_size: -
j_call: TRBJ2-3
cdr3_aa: CASSDFGTGFRTDTQYF
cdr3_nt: TGTGCCAGCAGTGATTTTGGGACAGGGTTCAGGACAGATACGCAGTATTTT

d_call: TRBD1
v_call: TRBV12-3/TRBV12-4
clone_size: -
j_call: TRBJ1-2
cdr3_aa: CASSLTGVDGYTF
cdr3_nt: TGTGCCAGCAGTTTGACAGGGGTGGATGGCTACACCTTC

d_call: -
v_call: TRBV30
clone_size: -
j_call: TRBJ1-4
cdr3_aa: CAWSAGRGVNEKLFF
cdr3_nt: TGTGCCTGGAGTGCGGGCCGGGGGGTAAATGAAAAACTGTTTTTT

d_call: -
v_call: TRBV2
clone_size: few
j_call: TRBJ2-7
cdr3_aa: CASTAEGYEQYF
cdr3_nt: TGTGCCAGCACCGCGGAGGGCTACGAGCAGTACTTC

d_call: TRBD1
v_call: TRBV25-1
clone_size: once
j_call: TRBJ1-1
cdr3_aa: CASSATGTGGGSAFF
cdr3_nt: TGTGCCAGCAGTGCGACCGGGACAGGGGGGGGTTCGGCTTTCTTT

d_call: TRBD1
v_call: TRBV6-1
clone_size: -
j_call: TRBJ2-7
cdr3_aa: CASSAGTGGVHLYEQYF
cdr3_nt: TGTGCCAGCAGTGCCGGGACAGGGGGCGTCCACCTCTACGAGCAGTACTTC

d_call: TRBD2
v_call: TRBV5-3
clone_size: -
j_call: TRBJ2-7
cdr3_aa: CARSCYLGLAGGAPSYEQYF
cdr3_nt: TGTGCCAGAAGCTGTTACTTGGGACTAGCGGGGGGGGCGCCCTCCTACGAGCAGTACTTC

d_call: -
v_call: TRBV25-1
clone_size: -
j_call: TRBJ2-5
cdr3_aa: CASSEFVETQYF
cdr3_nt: TGTGCCAGCAGTGAATTCGTCGAGACCCAGTACTTC

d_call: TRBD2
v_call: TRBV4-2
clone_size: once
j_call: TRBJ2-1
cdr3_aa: CASSHPTGGTYNEQFF
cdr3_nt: TGTGCCAGCAGCCACCCCACGGGAGGAACCTACAATGAGCAGTTCTTC

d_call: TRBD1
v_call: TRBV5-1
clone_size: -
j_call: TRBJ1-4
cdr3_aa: CASSWGDRDVNEKLFF
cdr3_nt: TGCGCCAGCAGCTGGGGCGACAGGGACGTAAATGAAAAACTGTTTTTT

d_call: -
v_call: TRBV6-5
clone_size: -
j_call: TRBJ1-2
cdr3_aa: CASSYGGGHYGYTF
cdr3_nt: TGTGCCAGCAGTTACGGGGGAGGTCACTATGGCTACACCTTC

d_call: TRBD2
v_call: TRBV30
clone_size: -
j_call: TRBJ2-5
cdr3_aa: CAWSVKLAGGQETQYF
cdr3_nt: TGTGCCTGGAGTGTTAAACTAGCGGGAGGGCAAGAGACCCAGTACTTC

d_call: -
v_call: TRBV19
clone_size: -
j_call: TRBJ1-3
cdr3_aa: CASLLNGGNTIYF
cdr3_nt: TGTGCCAGTTTACTTAACGGGGGAAACACCATATATTTT

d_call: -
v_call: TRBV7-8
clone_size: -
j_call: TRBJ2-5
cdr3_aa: CASSLETIPLKETQYF
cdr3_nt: TGTGCCAGCAGCTTAGAAACTATCCCCTTAAAAGAGACCCAGTACTTC

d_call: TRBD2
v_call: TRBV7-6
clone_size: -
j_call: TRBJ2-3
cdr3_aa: CASSLLAGGGTDTQYF
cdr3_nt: TGTGCCAGCAGCCTTTTAGCGGGAGGGGGCACAGATACGCAGTATTTT

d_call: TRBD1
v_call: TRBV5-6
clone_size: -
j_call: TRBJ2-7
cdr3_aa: CASSTFGQGYEQYF
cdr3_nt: TGTGCCAGCAGCACCTTCGGACAGGGCTACGAGCAGTACTTC

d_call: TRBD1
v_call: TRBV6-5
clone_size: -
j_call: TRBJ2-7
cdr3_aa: CASSGQANYEQYF
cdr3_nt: TGTGCCAGCAGCGGACAGGCCAACTACGAGCAGTACTTC

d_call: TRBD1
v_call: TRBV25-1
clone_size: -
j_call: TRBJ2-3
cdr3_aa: CASSGGQAQVTTQYF
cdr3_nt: TGTGCCAGCAGTGGTGGACAGGCTCAGGTTACTACGCAGTATTTT

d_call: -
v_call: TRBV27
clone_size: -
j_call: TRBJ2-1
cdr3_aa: CASSLRAEGHEQFF
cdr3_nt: TGTGCCAGCAGTTTACGGGCGGAGGGCCATGAGCAGTTCTTC

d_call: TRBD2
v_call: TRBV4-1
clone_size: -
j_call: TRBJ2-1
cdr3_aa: CASRPEAGASEQFF
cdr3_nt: TGCGCCAGCAGGCCGGAAGCGGGAGCCAGTGAGCAGTTCTTC

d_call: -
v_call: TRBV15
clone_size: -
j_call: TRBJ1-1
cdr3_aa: CATSRDTGGTEAFF
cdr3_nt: TGTGCCACCAGCAGAGACACGGGGGGCACTGAAGCTTTCTTT